This T cell receptor beta chain was observed in a study of technical replicates of blood from a handful of donors. The assay was immunoSEQ multiplex PCR, and TCRdb's table has in-frame clones only and misses some. Altogether some 8,000 clones are present, roughly 90% being singletons, with the ten largest covering around 10%. Germline lookup yields CDR1 SGDLS and CDR2 YYNGEE. This CDR3 has 17 amino acids. The V end lost 0 bases, the J end lost 5 bases, and 20 bases lay between the germline ends. The J gene is TRBJ1-1, the V gene TRBV9; D is unclear. The TCR was taken from a human donor in good health. The sample consisted of PBMCs. CDR3 bases: TGTGCCAGCAGCGTAGAAATTCGGGGTAGGGTCGGGACTGAAGCTTTCTTT. It codes for CASSVEIRGRVGTEAFF.